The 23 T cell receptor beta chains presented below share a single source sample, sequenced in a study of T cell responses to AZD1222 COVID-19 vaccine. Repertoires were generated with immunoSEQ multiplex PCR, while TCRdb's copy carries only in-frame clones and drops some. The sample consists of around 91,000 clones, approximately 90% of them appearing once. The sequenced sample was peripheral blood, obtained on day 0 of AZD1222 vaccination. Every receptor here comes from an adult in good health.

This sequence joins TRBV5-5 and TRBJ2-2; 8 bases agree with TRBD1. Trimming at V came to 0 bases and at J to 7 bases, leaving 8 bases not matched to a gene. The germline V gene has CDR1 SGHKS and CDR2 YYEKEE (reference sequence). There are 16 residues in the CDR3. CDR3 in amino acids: CASSLGATGVNGELFF. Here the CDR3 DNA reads TGTGCCAGCAGCTTGGGTGCGACAGGGGTGAACGGGGAGCTGTTTTTT. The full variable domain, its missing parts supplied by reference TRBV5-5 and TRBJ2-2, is DAGVTQSPTHLIKTRGQQVTLRCSPISGHKSVSWYQQVLGQGPQFIFQYYEKEERGRGNFPDRFSARQFPNYSSELNVNALLLGDSALYLCASSLGATGVNGELFFGEGSRLTVL.

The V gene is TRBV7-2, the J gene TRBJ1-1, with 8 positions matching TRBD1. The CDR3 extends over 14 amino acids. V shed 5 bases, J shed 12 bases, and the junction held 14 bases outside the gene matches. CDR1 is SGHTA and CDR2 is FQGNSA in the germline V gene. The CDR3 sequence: CASSIGTGELYPFF. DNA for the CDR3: TGTGCCAGCAGCATCGGGACAGGCGAGTTATATCCTTTCTTT.

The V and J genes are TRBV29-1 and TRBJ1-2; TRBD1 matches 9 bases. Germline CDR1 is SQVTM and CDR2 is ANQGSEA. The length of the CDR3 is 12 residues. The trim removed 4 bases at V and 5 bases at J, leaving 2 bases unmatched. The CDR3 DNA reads TGCAGCGTTGGGACAGGGGAATATGGCTACACCTTC. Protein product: CSVGTGEYGYTF.

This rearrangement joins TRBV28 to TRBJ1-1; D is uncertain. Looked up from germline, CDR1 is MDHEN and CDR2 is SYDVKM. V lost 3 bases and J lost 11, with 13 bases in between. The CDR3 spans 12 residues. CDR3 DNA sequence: TGTGCCAGCAGTTTCCAGCCCACCAATGCTTTCTTT. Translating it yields CASSFQPTNAFF.

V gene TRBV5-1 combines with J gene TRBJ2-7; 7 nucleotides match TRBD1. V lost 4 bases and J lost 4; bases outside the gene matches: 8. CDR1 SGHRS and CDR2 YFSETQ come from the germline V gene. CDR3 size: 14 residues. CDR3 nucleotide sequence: TGCGCCAGCAGCGGAGAGACAGGGAGATACGAGCAGTACTTC. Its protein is CASSGETGRYEQYF. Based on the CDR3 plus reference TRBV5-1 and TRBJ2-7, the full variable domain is KAGVTQTPRYLIKTRGQQVTLSCSPISGHRSVSWYQQTPGQGLQFLFEYFSETQRNKGNFPGRFSGRQFSNSRSEMNVSTLELGDSALYLCASSGETGRYEQYFGPGTRLTVT.

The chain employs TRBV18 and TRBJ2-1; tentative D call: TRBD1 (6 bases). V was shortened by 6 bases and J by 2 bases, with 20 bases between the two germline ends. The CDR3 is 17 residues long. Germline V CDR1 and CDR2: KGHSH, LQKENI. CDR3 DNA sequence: TGTGCCAGCTCCCGAGATAGGGGGAATTTCCCCTACAATGAGCAGTTCTTC. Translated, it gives CASSRDRGNFPYNEQFF.

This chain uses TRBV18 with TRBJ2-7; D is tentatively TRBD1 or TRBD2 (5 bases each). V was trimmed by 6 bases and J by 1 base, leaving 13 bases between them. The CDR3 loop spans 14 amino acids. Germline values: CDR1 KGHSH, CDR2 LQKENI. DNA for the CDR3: TGTGCCAGCTCTACCCCGGGACGGTCCTACGAGCAGTACTTC. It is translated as CASSTPGRSYEQYF.

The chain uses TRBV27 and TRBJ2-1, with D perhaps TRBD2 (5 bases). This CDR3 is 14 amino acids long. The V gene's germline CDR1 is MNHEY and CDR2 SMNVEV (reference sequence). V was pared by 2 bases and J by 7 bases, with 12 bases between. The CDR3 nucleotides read TGTGCCAGCAGTTTAGGAGGAGAGTGGAATGAGCAGTTCTTC. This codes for CASSLGGEWNEQFF.

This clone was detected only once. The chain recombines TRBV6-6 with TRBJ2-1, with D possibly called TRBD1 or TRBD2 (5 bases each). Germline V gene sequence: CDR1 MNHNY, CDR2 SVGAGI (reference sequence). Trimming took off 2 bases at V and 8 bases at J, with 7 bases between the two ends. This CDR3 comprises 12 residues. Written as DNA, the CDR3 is TGTGCCAGCAGTTACGGGGGAGATGAGCAGTTCTTC. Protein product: CASSYGGDEQFF.

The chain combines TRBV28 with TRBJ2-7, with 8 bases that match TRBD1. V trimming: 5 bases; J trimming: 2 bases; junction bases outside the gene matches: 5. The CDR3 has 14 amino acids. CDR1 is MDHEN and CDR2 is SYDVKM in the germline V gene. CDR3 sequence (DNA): TGTGCCAGCAGTCTGACAGGGGAGGCCTACGAGCAGTACTTC. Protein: CASSLTGEAYEQYF.

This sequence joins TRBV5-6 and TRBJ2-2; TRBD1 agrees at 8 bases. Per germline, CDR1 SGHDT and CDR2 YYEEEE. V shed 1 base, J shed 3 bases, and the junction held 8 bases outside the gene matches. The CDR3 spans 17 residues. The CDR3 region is CASSLRGRGRDTGELFF. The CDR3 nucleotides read TGTGCCAGCAGCTTGAGAGGCAGGGGGCGCGACACCGGGGAGCTGTTTTTT.

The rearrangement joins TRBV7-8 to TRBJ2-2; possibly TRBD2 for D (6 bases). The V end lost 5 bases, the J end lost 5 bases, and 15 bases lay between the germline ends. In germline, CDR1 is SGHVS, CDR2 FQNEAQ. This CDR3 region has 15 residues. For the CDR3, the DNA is TGTGCCAGCAGCCGAGGGCGGGGTGGTACCGGGGAGCTGTTTTTT. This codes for CASSRGRGGTGELFF.

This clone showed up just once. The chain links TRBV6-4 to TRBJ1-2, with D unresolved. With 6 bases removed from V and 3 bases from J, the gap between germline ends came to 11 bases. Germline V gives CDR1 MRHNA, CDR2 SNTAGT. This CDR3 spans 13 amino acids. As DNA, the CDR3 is TGTGCCAGCAGGGCCGGACTGGACTATGGCTACACCTTC. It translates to CASRAGLDYGYTF.

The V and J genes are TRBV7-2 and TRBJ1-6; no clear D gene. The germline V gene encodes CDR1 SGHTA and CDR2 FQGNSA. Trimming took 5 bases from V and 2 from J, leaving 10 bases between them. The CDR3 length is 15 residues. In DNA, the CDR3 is TGTGCCAGCAGCCCCGGGCGGCCCTATAATTCACCCCTCCACTTT. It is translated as CASSPGRPYNSPLHF.

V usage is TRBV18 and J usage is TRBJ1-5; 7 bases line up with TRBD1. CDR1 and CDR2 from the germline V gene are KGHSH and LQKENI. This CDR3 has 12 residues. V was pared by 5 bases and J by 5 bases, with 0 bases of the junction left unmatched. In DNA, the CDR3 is TGTGCCAGCTCAGGGACAGATCAGCCCCAGCATTTT. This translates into CASSGTDQPQHF.

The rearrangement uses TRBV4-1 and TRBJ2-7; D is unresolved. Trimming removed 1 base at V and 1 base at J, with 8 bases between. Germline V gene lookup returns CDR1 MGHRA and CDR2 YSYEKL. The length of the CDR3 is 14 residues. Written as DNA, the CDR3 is TGCGCCAGCAGCCAAGGTAGGCCGTCCTACGAGCAGTACTTC. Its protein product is CASSQGRPSYEQYF.

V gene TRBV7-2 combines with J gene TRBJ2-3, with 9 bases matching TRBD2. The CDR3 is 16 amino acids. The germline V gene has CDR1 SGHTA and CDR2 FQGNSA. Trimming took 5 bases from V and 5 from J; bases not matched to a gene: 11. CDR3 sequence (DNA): TGTGCCAGCAGCCCGTTGGCGGGGGGGAGAGGAGATACGCAGTATTTT. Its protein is CASSPLAGGRGDTQYF. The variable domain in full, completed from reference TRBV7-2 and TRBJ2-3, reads GAGVSQSPSNKVTEKGKDVELRCDPISGHTALYWYRQSLGQGLEFLIYFQGNSAPDKSGLPSDRFSAERTGGSVSTLTIQRTQQEDSAVYLCASSPLAGGRGDTQYFGPGTRLTVL.

CDR3 bases: TGTGCCAGTAGTATAGATGGGGATCGTGGCTACACCTTC. It is translated as CASSIDGDRGYTF. The chain links TRBV19 to TRBJ1-2; D remains unclear. This CDR3 spans 13 amino acids. Germline loops: CDR1 LNHDA, CDR2 SQIVND (reference sequence). V lost 0 bases to trimming and J lost 7 bases, with 9 bases between them. The complete variable domain, with remaining parts taken from reference TRBV19 and TRBJ1-2, reads DGGITQSPKYLFRKEGQNVTLSCEQNLNHDAMYWYRQDPGQGLRLIYYSQIVNDFQKGDIAEGYSVSREKKESFPLTVTSAQKNPTAFYLCASSIDGDRGYTFGSGTRLTVV.

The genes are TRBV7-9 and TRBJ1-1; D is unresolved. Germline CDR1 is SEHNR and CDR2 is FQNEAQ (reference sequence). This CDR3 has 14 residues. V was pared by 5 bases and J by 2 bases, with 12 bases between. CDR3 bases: TGTGCCAGCAGCCATCACCTGGCAAACACTGAAGCTTTCTTT. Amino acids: CASSHHLANTEAFF. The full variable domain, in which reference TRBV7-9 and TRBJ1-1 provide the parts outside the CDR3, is DTGVSQNPRHKITKRGQNVTFRCDPISEHNRLYWYRQTLGQGPEFLTYFQNEAQLEKSRLLSDRFSAERPKGSFSTLEIQRTEQGDSAMYLCASSHHLANTEAFFGQGTRLTVV.

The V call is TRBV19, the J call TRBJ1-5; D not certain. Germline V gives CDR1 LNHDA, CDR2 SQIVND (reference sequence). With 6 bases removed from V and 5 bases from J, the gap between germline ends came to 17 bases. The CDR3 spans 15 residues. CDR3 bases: TGTGCCAGTAGCCGAGGTGGGGTGCCGGATCAGCCCCAGCATTTT. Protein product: CASSRGGVPDQPQHF.

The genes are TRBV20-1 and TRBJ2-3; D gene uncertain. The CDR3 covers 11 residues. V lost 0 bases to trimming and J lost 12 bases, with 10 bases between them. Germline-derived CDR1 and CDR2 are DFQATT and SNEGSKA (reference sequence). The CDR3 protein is CSARDWARQYF. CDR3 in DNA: TGCAGTGCTAGAGATTGGGCTAGACAGTATTTT.

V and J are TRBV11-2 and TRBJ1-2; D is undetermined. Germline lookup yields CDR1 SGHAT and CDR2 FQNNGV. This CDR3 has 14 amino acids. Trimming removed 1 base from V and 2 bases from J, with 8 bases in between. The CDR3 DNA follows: TGTGCCAGCAGCTTAGGAACAGCCAACTATGGCTACACCTTC. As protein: CASSLGTANYGYTF.

The CDR3 sequence: CASSQDASGGAYEQYF. Here the CDR3 DNA reads TGCGCCAGCAGCCAAGATGCCAGCGGGGGAGCCTACGAGCAGTACTTC. The chain uses TRBV4-3 and TRBJ2-7, with TRBD2 matching over 8 bases. CDR1 is LGHNA, CDR2 YSLEER, per germline. The CDR3 is 16 amino acids. The V segment lost 0 bases and the J segment 2 bases; nucleotides outside the gene matches: 6.